This passage covers 24 T cell receptor beta chains from one sample sequenced in a study of T cells in Graves' hyperthyroidism and ophthalmopathy. Template material for amplifying TCR beta CDR3 regions consisted of RNA transcripts. Initially, a first-round RT-PCR of the TCR CDR3 employed the HTBI primer set. Using its own MiXCR run on the multiplex PCR reads, TCRdb lists one record per CDR3 protein. The profile covers hundreds of thousands of distinct CDR3 sequences, with more than 20% appearing a single time and 34% taken by the ten largest. Sequences were obtained from blood. The receptors come from a man aged 25-45 years with Graves' ophthalmopathy.

This clonotype was seen a handful of times. The chain has TRBV2 and TRBJ2-7; possibly TRBD2 for D (5 bases). From germline, CDR1 is SNHLY and CDR2 FYNNEI. V was clipped by 1 base and J by 4 bases, with 14 bases between them. The CDR3 runs 15 residues. The CDR3: CASSEGLALVYEQYF. The CDR3 DNA reads as TGTGCCAGCAGTGAAGGGCTAGCTCTAGTTTACGAGCAGTACTTC.

The genes are TRBV12-5 and TRBJ1-5; D might be TRBD1 (5 bases). Trimming took 4 bases from V and 4 from J, leaving 17 bases between them. The CDR3 length is 16 residues. Germline V CDR1 and CDR2: LGHNT, FRNRAP. CDR3 in DNA: TGTGCTAGTGGTTCGATGCCCACTCCAGGGAATCAGCCCCAGCATTTT. This sequence encodes CASGSMPTPGNQPQHF.

The chain is built from TRBV5-6 and TRBJ1-1; the D gene is possibly TRBD1 (6 bases). From germline, CDR1 is SGHDT and CDR2 YYEEEE. The CDR3 has 11 amino acids. V was pared by 1 base and J by 11 bases, with 9 bases between. The CDR3 DNA sequence: TGTGCCAGCAGCTTGAGGGGGGACGCTTTCTTT. Its translation is CASSLRGDAFF.

The V call is TRBV5-1, the J call TRBJ2-2; D not certain. V shed 0 bases and J shed 2 bases, with 8 bases lying between them. This CDR3 comprises 15 residues. Germline CDR1 SGHRS, CDR2 YFSETQ. CDR3 sequence reads: CASSLEQTNTGELFF. The DNA for the CDR3 is TGCGCCAGCAGCTTGGAACAGACAAACACCGGGGAGCTGTTTTTT.

The gene calls are TRBV20-1 and TRBJ2-5; 9 bases are shared with TRBD2. V lost 6 bases, J lost 2 bases, and 10 bases stayed unmatched. In germline, CDR1 is DFQATT, CDR2 SNEGSKA (reference sequence). This CDR3 is 15 amino acids long. CDR3 sequence: CSAATSGRGQETQYF. In DNA form, the CDR3 reads TGCAGTGCGGCTACTAGCGGGCGGGGACAAGAGACCCAGTACTTC.

The rearrangement links TRBV4-1 to TRBJ2-1; tentatively, D is TRBD2 (5 bases). V shed 4 bases and J shed 10 bases, with 23 bases lying between them. CDR3 length: 16 residues. The germline CDR1 and CDR2 sequences are MGHRA and YSYEKL. This chain's CDR3 is CASSPLSDGIPLEQFF. The CDR3 DNA follows: TGCGCCAGCAGCCCCCTAAGTGACGGGATACCTTTAGAGCAGTTCTTC.

In its sample, this clonotype was seen many times. J is TRBJ2-1 and V is TRBV5-1, with TRBD1 matching 7 bases. This CDR3 is built from 14 residues. Germline V gene sequence: CDR1 SGHRS, CDR2 YFSETQ. The V gene end was trimmed by 2 bases and the J gene end by 8 bases; junction bases not matched to a gene: 7. Here the CDR3 reads CASSFGTEWDEQFF. DNA of the CDR3: TGCGCCAGCAGCTTCGGGACAGAGTGGGATGAGCAGTTCTTC.

This clonotype has just a few counts. The V and J genes are TRBV5-1 and TRBJ2-3; D is possibly TRBD1 or TRBD2 (5 bases each). Trimming pared 4 bases from V and 6 bases from J, leaving 18 bases between. CDR1 and CDR2 (germline): SGHRS, YFSETQ. This CDR3 has 15 amino acids. CDR3 residues: CASSGGRKSGDTQYF. CDR3 nucleotides: TGCGCCAGCAGCGGGGGACGCAAGTCGGGGGATACGCAGTATTTT.

In its sample, this clonotype was seen many times. V usage is TRBV6-1 and J usage is TRBJ1-1; TRBD1 matches 8 bases. V dropped 5 bases and J dropped 2; count of bases not matched to a gene: 7. The CDR3 is made up of 15 amino acids. Per germline, CDR1 MNHNS and CDR2 SASEGT. CDR3 nucleotides: TGTGCCAGCAGTCCAACCGGGACAGGCAACACTGAAGCTTTCTTT. Translated, it gives CASSPTGTGNTEAFF.

The rearrangement joins TRBV28 to TRBJ1-5, with D perhaps TRBD1 (5 bases). The V end lost 6 bases, the J end lost 3 bases, and 15 bases lay between the germline ends. This CDR3 has 15 residues. The germline V gene has CDR1 MDHEN and CDR2 SYDVKM. The CDR3 DNA reads TGTGCCAGCAGCCCTTTTGTGGGGGACAATCAGCCCCAGCATTTT. Translation: CASSPFVGDNQPQHF.

In its sample, this clonotype was seen a few times. The rearrangement joins TRBV2 to TRBJ2-1; D gene uncertain. The CDR3 extends over 12 amino acids. Trimming removed 0 bases at V and 7 bases at J, with 4 bases between. Germline V lookup: CDR1 SNHLY, CDR2 FYNNEI. CDR3 nucleotide sequence: TGTGCCAGCAGTGAAGCGCGTAATGAGCAGTTCTTC. As protein: CASSEARNEQFF.

The chain carries TRBV9 and TRBJ1-1; D remains unclear. Germline CDR1 is SGDLS and CDR2 is YYNGEE. The CDR3 runs to 12 residues. V was clipped by 3 bases and J by 3 bases, with 6 bases between them. Written as DNA, the CDR3 is TGTGCCAGCAGCGCAGAACACACTGAAGCTTTCTTT. Translated: CASSAEHTEAFF.

This clonotype has at least ten counts. V is TRBV6-1 and J is TRBJ2-7; TRBD1 matches at 9 bases. The V and J ends lost 7 bases and 6 bases, in that order; junction bases with no gene match: 7. In germline, CDR1 is MNHNS, CDR2 SASEGT. The CDR3 is made up of 13 amino acids. The CDR3 DNA sequence: TGTGCCAGCACCCGCGGGACAGGGCGCGAGCAGTACTTC. Translation gives CASTRGTGREQYF.

This clonotype was seen ten or more times. The genes are TRBV20-1 and TRBJ2-1, with 11 nucleotides matching TRBD2. The V gene's germline CDR1 is DFQATT and CDR2 SNEGSKA (reference sequence). V was pared by 3 bases and J by 6 bases, with 10 bases of the junction left unmatched. The CDR3 covers 16 residues. The CDR3 loop reads CSASILTSGNSNEQFF. The CDR3 nucleotides are TGCAGTGCTAGCATTCTGACTAGCGGGAATAGCAATGAGCAGTTCTTC.

This clonotype was seen a handful of times. The chain combines TRBV6-2 or TRBV6-3 with TRBJ2-1, with 7 bases aligning to TRBD1. Germline CDR1 MNHEY, CDR2 SVGEGT. The V gene end was trimmed by 2 bases and the J gene end by 8 bases; junction bases not matched to a gene: 9. CDR3 size: 15 residues. The CDR3 coding sequence is TGTGCCAGCAGTTACCGACGGGACAGTAGGTATGAGCAGTTCTTC. Its protein is CASSYRRDSRYEQFF.

This clonotype has at least ten counts. This sequence joins TRBV20-1 and TRBJ2-7; D is possibly TRBD2 (6 bases). Trimming stripped 1 base from V and 0 bases from J, with 10 bases between. CDR3 length equals 14 residues. The germline V gene encodes CDR1 DFQATT and CDR2 SNEGSKA (reference sequence). CDR3 nucleotide sequence: TGCAGTGCTAGAGCCGGGACTGGCTCCTACGAGCAGTACTTC. As protein: CSARAGTGSYEQYF.

This clonotype was counted many times. This sequence joins TRBV7-9 and TRBJ2-1, with TRBD2 identical over 11 bases. Germline loops: CDR1 SEHNR, CDR2 FQNEAQ (reference sequence). V trimming: 6 bases; J trimming: 8 bases; junction bases outside the gene matches: 6. The CDR3 length is 14 residues. CDR3 bases: TGTGCCAGCAGGGCCGGGACTAGCGGCGATGAGCAGTTCTTC. Translating it yields CASRAGTSGDEQFF.

This clonotype was counted a few times. This chain joins TRBV5-1 and TRBJ2-3, with 7 bases lining up with TRBD1. Germline loops: CDR1 SGHRS, CDR2 YFSETQ. The CDR3 runs 14 residues. V trimming: 2 bases; J trimming: 4 bases; junction bases outside the gene matches: 4. The CDR3 DNA reads TGCGCCAGCAGCTTTGAGGGGGCCGCAGATACGCAGTATTTT. Protein product: CASSFEGAADTQYF.

In this sample, this clonotype turned up a few times. The rearrangement links TRBV27 to TRBJ2-7; 7 bases align to TRBD1. CDR1 is MNHEY, CDR2 SMNVEV, per germline (reference sequence). The trim removed 5 bases at V and 5 bases at J, leaving 6 bases unmatched. The CDR3 runs 13 residues. This chain's CDR3 is CASSLTGLHEQYF. CDR3 DNA sequence: TGTGCCAGCAGTCTGACAGGGTTGCACGAGCAGTACTTC.

Of note for this clonotype: The CDR3 does not close with the conserved phenylalanine or tryptophan, likely indicating a read error. The chain joins TRBV20-1 to TRBJ2-7; 8 nucleotides line up with TRBD2. The CDR3 has 13 amino acids. The J segment lost 1 base and the V segment lost 3 bases, leaving 2 bases of the junction unmatched. Germline CDR1 and CDR2: DFQATT and SNEGSKA (reference sequence). DNA for the CDR3: TGCAGTGCTAGCAAGCGGGGGTCCTACGAGCAGTACTCC. Protein sequence: CSASKRGSYEQYS.

This clonotype was counted at least ten times. The chain uses TRBV2 and TRBJ1-1; D is perhaps TRBD1 (5 bases). Germline-derived CDR1 and CDR2 are SNHLY and FYNNEI. This CDR3 is 12 amino acids long. Trimming removed 7 bases from V and 2 bases from J, with 8 bases in between. CDR3 amino acids: CASIGQNTEAFF. The CDR3 coding sequence is TGTGCCAGCATCGGACAAAACACTGAAGCTTTCTTT.

The chain carries TRBV7-2 and TRBJ2-7; D is undetermined. This CDR3 has 14 amino acids. CDR1 and CDR2 from the germline V gene are SGHTA and FQGNSA. V lost 3 bases and J 0 bases, leaving 9 bases between the germline ends. The CDR3 region is CASSFHFSSYEQYF. CDR3 coding DNA: TGTGCCAGCAGCTTCCACTTTAGCTCCTACGAGCAGTACTTC.

This clonotype was seen at least ten times. In nucleotides, the CDR3 is TGTGCCAGCAGTTACTCAGCAGTAATAGATACGCAGTATTTT. It codes for CASSYSAVIDTQYF. V usage is TRBV6-5 and J usage is TRBJ2-3; D gene uncertain. The V gene's germline CDR1 is MNHEY and CDR2 SVGAGI. The V end lost 0 bases, the J end lost 5 bases, and 9 bases lay between the germline ends. This CDR3 has 14 amino acids.

The sample holds a few counts of this clonotype. The chain joins TRBV30 to TRBJ1-1; the D gene is possibly TRBD1 (5 bases). CDR1 is GTSNPN, CDR2 SVGIG, per germline (reference sequence). The CDR3 length is 12 residues. The germline V and J ends were trimmed by 3 bases and 6 bases, with 11 bases remaining between them. The CDR3 nucleotides are TGTGCCTGGAGCGTGACAGTTCCTGAAGCTTTCTTT. It encodes CAWSVTVPEAFF.